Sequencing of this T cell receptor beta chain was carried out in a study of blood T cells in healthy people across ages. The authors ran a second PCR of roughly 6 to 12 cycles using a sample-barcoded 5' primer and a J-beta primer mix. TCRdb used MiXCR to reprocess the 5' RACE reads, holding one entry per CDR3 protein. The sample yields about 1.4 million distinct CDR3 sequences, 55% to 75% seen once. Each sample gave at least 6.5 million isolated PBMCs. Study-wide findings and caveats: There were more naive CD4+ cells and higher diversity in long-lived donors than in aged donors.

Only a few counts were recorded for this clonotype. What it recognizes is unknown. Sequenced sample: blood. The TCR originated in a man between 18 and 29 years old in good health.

The CDR3 here is CSARDLGPREDTQYF. In DNA form, the CDR3 reads TGCAGTGCTAGAGATCTCGGACCAAGAGAGGATACGCAGTATTTT. The chain is built from TRBV20-1 and TRBJ2-3; D remains unclear. Germline CDR1 is DFQATT and CDR2 is SNEGSKA (reference sequence). The CDR3 totals 15 residues. Trimming removed 0 bases at V and 6 bases at J, with 16 bases between.